This is a list of T cell receptor beta chains from one sample in a study of T cell responses to AZD1222 COVID-19 vaccine. Method: immunoSEQ multiplex PCR; TCRdb's copy keeps in-frame clones and lacks some. The sample shows more than 95,000 clones, over 70% of them seen only once. The sequencing used peripheral blood, collected on day 0 of AZD1222 vaccination. These receptor sequences come from an adult in good health. The CDR3 runs from the conserved cysteine through the conserved F or W. D genes are given only for firm matches. A row's size may be missing; if present it is once, few, many or a size class.

TGTGCCAGCAGCTTAACGGCGGCCGCCGGTGGCTACACCTTC	CASSLTAAAGGYTF	.	TRBV7-3	TRBJ1-2	.	14
TGCGCCAGCAGCTTGGTAGGGAATTCCAATCAGCCCCAGCATTTT	CASSLVGNSNQPQHF	.	TRBV5-1	TRBJ1-5	once	15
TGTGCCAGTAGTACACGCAGGAGCTCCTACGAGCAGTACTTC	CASSTRRSSYEQYF	.	TRBV19	TRBJ2-7	many	14
TGTGCCAGCAGCGTAGGGTTAAGGCGCAGCGGGGGGCCTCTTTACAATGAGCAGTTCTTC	CASSVGLRRSGGPLYNEQFF	TRBD2	TRBV9	TRBJ2-1	.	20
TGTGCCAGCAGCCAAGGTCGGCCAGGGCCTAATTCACCCCTCCACTTT	CASSQGRPGPNSPLHF	.	TRBV4-2	TRBJ1-6	.	16
TGTGCCAGCAGCTTAGGACTCTTCGTAAGGGGACGGTTGGGTGAAAAACTGTTTTTT	CASSLGLFVRGRLGEKLFF	.	TRBV11-2	TRBJ1-4	.	19
TGTGCCAGCGGACGAAGCCCGGGACAGATCTACGAGCAGTACTTC	CASGRSPGQIYEQYF	TRBD1	TRBV9	TRBJ2-7	few	15
TGTGCCACCAGTGATACCCGGACAGGGAAAGCGGGCTATGGCTACACCTTC	CATSDTRTGKAGYGYTF	TRBD1	TRBV24-1	TRBJ1-2	.	17
TGCAGCGTTGAAGAGGGCGGGGGTGGCTACACCTTC	CSVEEGGGGYTF	.	TRBV29-1	TRBJ1-2	.	12
TGTGCCAGCAGTGAACAGTTAGTCCTGATTAATTCACCCCTCCACTTT	CASSEQLVLINSPLHF	.	TRBV2	TRBJ1-6	.	16
TGTGCCACCAGGGCGCCATCCTACGAGCAGTACTTC	CATRAPSYEQYF	.	TRBV19	TRBJ2-7	.	12
TGTGCCAGCAGTTACTCGCCCAACAGGGTAAACTATGGCTACACCTTC	CASSYSPNRVNYGYTF	.	TRBV6-5	TRBJ1-2	few	16
TGTGCCAGCAGCTTGTGGGGCGGCGGCTACACCTTC	CASSLWGGGYTF	.	TRBV7-2	TRBJ1-2	.	12
TGTGCCAGCAGTTATCAGGGGGCGGATTCACCCCTCCACTTT	CASSYQGADSPLHF	TRBD1	TRBV6-5	TRBJ1-6	.	14
TGTGCCAGCTCACCAGAAAGGACACCTTCCTACGAGCAGTACTTC	CASSPERTPSYEQYF	.	TRBV18	TRBJ2-7	.	15
TGTGCCAGCTCAGGCCAGGCTGAAAATTCACCCCTCCACTTT	CASSGQAENSPLHF	.	TRBV6-4	TRBJ1-6	.	14
TGTGCCAGCAGGGACTACGAGCAGTACTTC	CASRDYEQYF	.	TRBV28	TRBJ2-7	once	10
TGCGCCAGCAGCTTCCTTATCAGCCTCGTCGACTCCTACAATGAGCAGTTCTTC	CASSFLISLVDSYNEQFF	.	TRBV5-1	TRBJ2-1	.	18
TGTGCCAGCAGTCTAAACTACGAGCAGTACTTC	CASSLNYEQYF	.	TRBV12-3/TRBV12-4	TRBJ2-7	.	11
TGTGCCAGCTGTCCTCTGGGACTACGCCATCAGCCATCTAGGAGCTCCTACGAGCAGTACTTC	CASCPLGLRHQPSRSSYEQYF	TRBD2	TRBV3-1/TRBV3-2	TRBJ2-7	.	21
TGTGCCAGCAGCTTAGAAGGCGGGTCAACCTACGAGCAGTACTTC	CASSLEGGSTYEQYF	.	TRBV7-9	TRBJ2-7	.	15
TGTGCCAGCAGTTATTCAGGGGGCTCCTACGAGCAGTACTTC	CASSYSGGSYEQYF	TRBD1	TRBV6-5	TRBJ2-7	.	14
TGTGCCAGCTCACCGATTATTGCAACTAATGAAAAACTGTTTTTT	CASSPIIATNEKLFF	.	TRBV18	TRBJ1-4	.	15